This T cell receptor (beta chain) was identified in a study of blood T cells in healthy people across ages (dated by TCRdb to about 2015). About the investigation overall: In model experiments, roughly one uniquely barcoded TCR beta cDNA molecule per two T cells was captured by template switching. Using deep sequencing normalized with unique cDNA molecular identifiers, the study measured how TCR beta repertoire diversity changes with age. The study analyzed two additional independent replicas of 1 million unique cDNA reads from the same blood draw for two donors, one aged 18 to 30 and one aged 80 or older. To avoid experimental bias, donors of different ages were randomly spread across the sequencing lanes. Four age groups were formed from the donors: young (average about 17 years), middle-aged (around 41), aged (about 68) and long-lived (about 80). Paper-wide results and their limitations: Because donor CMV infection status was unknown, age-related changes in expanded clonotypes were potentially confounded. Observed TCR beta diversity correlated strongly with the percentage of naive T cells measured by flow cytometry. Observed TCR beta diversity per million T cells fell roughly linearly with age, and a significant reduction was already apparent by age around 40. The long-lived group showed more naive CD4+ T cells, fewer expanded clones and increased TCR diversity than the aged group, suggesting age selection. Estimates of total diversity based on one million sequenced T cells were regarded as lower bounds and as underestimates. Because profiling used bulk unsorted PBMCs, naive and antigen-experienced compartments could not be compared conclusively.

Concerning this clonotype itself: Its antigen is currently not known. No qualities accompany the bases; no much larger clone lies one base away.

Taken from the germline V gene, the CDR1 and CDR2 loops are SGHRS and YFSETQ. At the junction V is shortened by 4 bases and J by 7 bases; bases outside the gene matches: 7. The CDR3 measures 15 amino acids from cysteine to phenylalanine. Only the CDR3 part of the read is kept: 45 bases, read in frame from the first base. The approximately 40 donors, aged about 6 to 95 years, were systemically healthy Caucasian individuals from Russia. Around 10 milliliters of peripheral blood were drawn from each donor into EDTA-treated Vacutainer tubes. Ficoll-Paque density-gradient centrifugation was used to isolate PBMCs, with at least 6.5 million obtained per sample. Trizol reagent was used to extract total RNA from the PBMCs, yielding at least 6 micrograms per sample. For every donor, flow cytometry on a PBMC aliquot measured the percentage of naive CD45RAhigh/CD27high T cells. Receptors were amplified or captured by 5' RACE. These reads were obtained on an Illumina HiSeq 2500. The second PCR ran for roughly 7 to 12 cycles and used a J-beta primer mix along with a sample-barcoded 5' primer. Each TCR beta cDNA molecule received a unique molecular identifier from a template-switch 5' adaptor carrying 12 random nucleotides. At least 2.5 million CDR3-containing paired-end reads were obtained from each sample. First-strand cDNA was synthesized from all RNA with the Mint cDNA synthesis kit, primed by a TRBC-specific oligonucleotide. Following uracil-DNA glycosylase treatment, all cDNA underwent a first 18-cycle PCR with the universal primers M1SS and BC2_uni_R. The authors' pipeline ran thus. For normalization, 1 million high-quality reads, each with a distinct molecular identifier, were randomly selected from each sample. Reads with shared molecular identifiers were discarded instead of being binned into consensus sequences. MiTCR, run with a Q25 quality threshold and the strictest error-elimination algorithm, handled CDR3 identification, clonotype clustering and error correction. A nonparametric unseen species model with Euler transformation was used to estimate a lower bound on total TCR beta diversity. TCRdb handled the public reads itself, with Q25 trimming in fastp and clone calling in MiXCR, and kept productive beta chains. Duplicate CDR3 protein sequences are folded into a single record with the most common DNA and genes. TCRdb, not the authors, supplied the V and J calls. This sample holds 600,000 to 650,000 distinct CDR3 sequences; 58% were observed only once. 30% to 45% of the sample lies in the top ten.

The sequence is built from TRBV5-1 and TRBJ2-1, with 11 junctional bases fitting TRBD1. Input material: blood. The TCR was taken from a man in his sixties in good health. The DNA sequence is TGCGCCAGCAGCCCCCGGGACAGGGGGGAGAATGAGCAGTTCTTC. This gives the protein CASSPRDRGENEQFF.